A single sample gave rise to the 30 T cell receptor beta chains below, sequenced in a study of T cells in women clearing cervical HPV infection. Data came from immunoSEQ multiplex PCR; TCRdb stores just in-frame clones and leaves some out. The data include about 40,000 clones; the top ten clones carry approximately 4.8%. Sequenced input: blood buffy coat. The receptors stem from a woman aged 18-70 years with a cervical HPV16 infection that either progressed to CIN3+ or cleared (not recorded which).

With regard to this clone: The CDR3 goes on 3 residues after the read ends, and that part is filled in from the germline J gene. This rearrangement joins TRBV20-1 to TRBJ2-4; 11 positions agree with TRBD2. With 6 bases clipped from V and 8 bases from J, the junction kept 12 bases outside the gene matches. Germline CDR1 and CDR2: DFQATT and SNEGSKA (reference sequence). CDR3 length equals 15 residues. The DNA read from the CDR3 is TGCAGTGCCGAGGCTAGCGGGGGGTGGGGGGACATT. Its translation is CSAEASGGWGDI. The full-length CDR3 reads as CSAEASGGWGDIQYF.

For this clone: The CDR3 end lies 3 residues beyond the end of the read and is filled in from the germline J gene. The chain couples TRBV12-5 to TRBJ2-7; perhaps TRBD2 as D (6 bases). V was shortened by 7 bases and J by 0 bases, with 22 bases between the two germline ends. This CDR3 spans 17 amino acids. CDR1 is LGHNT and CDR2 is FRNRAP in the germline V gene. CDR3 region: CASAISSGTPISYEQYF. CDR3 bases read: TGTGCTAGTGCTATCAGCTCGGGGACTCCCATCTCCTACGAG.

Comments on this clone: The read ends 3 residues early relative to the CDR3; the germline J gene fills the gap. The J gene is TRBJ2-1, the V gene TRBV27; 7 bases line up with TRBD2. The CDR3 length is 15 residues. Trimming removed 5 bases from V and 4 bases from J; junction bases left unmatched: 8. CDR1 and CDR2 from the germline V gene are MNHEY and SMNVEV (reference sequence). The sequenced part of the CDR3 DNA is TGTGCCAGCAGTGGGTGGCGGGGGTCATACAATGAG. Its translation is CASSGWRGSYNE. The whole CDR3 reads CASSGWRGSYNEQFF.

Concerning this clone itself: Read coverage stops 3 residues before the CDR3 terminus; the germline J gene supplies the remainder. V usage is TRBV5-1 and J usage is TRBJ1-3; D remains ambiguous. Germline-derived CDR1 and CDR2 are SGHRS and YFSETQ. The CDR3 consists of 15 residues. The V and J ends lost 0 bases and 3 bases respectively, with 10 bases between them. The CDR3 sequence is CASSLDSQNGNTIYF. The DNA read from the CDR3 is TGCGCCAGCAGCTTGGACAGTCAAAATGGAAACACC.

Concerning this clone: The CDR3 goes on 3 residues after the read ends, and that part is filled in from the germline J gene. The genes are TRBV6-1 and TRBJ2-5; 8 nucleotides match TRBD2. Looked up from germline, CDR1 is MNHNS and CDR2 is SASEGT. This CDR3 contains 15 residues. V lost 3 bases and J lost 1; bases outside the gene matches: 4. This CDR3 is CASSDAGGIQETQYF. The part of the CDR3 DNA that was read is TGTGCCAGCAGTGATGCGGGGGGCATCCAAGAGACC.

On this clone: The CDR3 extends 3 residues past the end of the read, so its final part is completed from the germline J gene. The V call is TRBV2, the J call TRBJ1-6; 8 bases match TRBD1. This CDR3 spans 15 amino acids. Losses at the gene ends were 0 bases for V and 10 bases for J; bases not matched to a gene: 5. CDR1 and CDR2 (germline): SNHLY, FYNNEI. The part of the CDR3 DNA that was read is TGTGCCAGCAGTGAAGCCCAGGGGGCCAGATCACCC. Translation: CASSEAQGARSP. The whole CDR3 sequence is CASSEAQGARSPLHF.

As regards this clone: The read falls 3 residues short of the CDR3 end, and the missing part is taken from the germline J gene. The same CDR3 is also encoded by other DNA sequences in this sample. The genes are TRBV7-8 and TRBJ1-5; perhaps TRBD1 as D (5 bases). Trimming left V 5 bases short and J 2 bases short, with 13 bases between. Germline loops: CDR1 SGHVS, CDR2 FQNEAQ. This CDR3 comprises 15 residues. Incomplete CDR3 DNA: TGTGCCAGCAGCCTTAGACAAGGGGGCAATCAGCCC. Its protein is CASSLRQGGNQP. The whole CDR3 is CASSLRQGGNQPQHF.

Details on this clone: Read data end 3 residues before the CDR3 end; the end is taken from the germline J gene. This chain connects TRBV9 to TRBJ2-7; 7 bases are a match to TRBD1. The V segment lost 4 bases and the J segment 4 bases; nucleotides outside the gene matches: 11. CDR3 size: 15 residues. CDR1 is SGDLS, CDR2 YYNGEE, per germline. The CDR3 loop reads CASSKRQGRGYEQYF. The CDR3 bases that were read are TGTGCCAGCAGCAAACGACAGGGCAGGGGATACGAG. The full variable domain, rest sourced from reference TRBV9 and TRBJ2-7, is DSGVTQTPKHLITATGQRVTLRCSPRSGDLSVYWYQQSLDQGLQFLIQYYNGEERAKGNILERFSAQQFPDLHSELNLSSLELGDSALYFCASSKRQGRGYEQYFGPGTRLTVT.

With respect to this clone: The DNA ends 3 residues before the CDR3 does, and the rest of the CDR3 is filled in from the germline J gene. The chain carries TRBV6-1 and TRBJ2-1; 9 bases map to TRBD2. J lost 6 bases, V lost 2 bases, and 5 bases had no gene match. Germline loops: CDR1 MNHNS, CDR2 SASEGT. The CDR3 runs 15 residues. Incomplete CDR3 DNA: TGTGCCAGCAGTGAAACCAGCGGGGGGAGCAATGAG. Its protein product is CASSETSGGSNE. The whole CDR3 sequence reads CASSETSGGSNEQFF.

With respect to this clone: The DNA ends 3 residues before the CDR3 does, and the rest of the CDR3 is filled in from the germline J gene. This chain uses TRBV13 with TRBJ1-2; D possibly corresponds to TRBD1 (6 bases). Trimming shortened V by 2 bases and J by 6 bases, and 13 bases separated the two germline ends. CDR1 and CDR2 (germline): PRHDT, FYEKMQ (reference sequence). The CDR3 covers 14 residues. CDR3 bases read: TGTGCCAGCAGCTTAACCCGGGACATACATGGC. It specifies CASSLTRDIHG. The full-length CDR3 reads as CASSLTRDIHGYTF.

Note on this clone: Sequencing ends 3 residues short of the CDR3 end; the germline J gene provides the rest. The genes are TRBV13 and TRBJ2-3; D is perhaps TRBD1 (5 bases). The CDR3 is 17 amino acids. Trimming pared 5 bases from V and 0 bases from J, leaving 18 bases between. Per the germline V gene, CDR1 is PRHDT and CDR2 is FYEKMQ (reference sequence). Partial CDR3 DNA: TGTGCCAGCAGCCTACGCAAGTCTAAGGGGAGCACAGATACG. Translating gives CASSLRKSKGSTDT. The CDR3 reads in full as CASSLRKSKGSTDTQYF.

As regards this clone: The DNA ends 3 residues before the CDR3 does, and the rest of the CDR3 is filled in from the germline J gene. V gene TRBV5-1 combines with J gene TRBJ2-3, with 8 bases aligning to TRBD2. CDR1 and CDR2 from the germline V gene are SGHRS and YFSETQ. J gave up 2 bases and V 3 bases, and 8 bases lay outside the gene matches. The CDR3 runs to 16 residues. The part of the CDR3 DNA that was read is TGCGCCAGCAGCTCGACCTTGACTAGCGTCACAGATACG. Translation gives CASSSTLTSVTDT. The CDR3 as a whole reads CASSSTLTSVTDTQYF. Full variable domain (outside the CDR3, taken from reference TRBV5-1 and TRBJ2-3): KAGVTQTPRYLIKTRGQQVTLSCSPISGHRSVSWYQQTPGQGLQFLFEYFSETQRNKGNFPGRFSGRQFSNSRSEMNVSTLELGDSALYLCASSSTLTSVTDTQYFGPGTRLTVL.

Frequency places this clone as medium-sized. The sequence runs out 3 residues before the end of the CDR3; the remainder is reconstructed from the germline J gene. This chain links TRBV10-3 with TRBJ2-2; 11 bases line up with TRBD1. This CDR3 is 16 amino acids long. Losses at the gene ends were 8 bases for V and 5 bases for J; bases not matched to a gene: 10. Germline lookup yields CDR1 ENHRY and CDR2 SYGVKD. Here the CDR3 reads CAIGRDRGASTGELFF. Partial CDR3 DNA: TGTGCCATCGGCCGGGACAGGGGGGCATCGACCGGGGAG.

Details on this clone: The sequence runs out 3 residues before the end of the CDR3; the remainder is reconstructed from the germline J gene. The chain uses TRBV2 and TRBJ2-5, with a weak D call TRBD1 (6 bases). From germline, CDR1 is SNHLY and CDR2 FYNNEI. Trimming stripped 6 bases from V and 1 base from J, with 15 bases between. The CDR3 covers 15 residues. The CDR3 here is CASRDFTGSQETQYF. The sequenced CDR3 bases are TGTGCCAGCAGAGATTTCACAGGGTCCCAAGAGACC.

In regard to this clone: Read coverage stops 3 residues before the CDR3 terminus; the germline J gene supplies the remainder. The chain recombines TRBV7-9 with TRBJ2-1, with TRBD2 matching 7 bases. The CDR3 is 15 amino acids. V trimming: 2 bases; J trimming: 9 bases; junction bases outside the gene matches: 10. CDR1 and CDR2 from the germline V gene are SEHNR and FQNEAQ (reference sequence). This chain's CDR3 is CASSLRSSGLSEQFF. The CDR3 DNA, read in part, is TGTGCCAGCAGCTTACGGTCTAGCGGTTTGAGTGAG.

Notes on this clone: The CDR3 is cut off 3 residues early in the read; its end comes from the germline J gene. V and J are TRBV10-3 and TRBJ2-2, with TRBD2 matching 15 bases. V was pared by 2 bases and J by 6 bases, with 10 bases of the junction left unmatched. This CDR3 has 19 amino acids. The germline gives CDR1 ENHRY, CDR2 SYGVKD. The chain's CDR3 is CAISEGAGTSGGRAGELFF. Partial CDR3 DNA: TGTGCCATCAGTGAGGGGGCTGGGACTAGCGGGGGGAGGGCCGGGGAG.

The chain's CDR3 is CASSLFPSGGAVADTQYF. The sequenced part of the CDR3 DNA is TGCGCCAGCAGCTTGTTCCCTAGCGGGGGGGCCGTGGCAGATACG. V and J are TRBV5-1 and TRBJ2-3; TRBD2 matches 12 bases. The read ends 3 residues shy of where the CDR3 ends; the end is completed using the germline J gene. Germline trimming cut 1 base from V and 4 bases from J; bases unmatched to any gene: 10. The CDR3 extends over 18 amino acids. Germline lookup yields CDR1 SGHRS and CDR2 YFSETQ.

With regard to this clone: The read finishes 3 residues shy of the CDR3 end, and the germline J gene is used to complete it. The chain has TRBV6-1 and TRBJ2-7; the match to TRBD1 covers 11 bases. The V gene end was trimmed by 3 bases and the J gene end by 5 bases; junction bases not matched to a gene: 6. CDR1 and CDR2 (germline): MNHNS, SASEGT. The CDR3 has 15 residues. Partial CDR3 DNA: TGTGCCAGCAGTGAGCGGACAGGGGGCAGCGACGAG. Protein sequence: CASSERTGGSDE. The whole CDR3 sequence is CASSERTGGSDEQYF.

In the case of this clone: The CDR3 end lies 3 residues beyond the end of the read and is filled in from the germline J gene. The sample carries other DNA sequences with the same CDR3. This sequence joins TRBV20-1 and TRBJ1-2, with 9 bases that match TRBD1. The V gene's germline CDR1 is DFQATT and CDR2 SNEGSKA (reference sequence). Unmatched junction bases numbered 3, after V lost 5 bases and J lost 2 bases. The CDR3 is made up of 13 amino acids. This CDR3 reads CSAGGTGNYGYTF. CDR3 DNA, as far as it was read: TGCAGTGCTGGAGGGACAGGGAACTATGGC.

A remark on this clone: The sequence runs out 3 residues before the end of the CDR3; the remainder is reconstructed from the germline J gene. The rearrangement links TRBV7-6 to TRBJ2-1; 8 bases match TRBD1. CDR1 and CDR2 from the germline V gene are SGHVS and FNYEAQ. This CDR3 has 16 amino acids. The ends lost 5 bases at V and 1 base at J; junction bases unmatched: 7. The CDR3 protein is CASSHYTGGSYNEQFF. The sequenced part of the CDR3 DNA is TGTGCCAGCAGCCACTATACAGGGGGTTCCTACAATGAG.

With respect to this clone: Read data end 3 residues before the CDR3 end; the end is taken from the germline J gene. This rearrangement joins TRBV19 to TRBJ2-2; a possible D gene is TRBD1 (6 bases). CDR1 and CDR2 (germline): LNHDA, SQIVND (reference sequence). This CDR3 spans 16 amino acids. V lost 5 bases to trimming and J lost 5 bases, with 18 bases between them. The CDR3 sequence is CASSVDSGRETGELFF. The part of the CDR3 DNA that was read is TGTGCCAGTAGTGTGGACAGCGGACGAGAAACCGGGGAG.

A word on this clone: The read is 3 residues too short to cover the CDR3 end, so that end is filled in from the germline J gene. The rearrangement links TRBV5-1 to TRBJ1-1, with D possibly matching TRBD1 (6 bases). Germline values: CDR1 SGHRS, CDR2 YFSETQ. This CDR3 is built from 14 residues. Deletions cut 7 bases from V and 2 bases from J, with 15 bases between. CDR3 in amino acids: CASRREGTNTEAFF. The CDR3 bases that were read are TGCGCCAGCCGCCGGGAGGGGACAAACACTGAA.

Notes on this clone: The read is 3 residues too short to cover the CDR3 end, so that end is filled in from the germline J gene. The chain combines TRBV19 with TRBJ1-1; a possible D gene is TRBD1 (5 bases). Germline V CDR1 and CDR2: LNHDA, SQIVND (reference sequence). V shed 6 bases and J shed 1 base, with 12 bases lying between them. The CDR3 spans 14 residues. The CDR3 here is CASRPGFRNTEAFF. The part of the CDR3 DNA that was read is TGTGCCAGTAGACCAGGGTTTCGGAACACTGAA. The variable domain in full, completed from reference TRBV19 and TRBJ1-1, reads DGGITQSPKYLFRKEGQNVTLSCEQNLNHDAMYWYRQDPGQGLRLIYYSQIVNDFQKGDIAEGYSVSREKKESFPLTVTSAQKNPTAFYLCASRPGFRNTEAFFGQGTRLTVV.

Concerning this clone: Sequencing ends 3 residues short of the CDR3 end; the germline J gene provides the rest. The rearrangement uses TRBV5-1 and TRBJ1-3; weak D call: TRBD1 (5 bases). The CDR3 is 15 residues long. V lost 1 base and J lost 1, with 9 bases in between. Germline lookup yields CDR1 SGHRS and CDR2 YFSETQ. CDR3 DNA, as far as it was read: TGCGCCAGCAGCTTGCAGGGTCGATCTGGAAACACC. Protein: CASSLQGRSGNT. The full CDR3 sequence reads CASSLQGRSGNTIYF.

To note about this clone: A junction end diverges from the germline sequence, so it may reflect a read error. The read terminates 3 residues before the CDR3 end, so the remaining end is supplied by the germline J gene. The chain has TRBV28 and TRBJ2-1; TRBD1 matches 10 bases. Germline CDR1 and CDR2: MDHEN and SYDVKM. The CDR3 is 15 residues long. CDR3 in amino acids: CASSPPGTGDNEQFF. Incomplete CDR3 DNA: TGTGCTAGCAGCCCTCCCGGGACAGGGGACAATGAG.

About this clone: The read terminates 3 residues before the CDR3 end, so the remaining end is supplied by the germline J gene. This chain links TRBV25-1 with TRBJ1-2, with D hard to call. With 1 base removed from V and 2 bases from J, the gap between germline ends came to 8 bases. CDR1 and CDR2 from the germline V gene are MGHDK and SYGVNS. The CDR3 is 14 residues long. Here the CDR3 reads CASSELGRNYGYTF. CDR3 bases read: TGTGCCAGCAGTGAATTGGGCAGGAACTATGGC.

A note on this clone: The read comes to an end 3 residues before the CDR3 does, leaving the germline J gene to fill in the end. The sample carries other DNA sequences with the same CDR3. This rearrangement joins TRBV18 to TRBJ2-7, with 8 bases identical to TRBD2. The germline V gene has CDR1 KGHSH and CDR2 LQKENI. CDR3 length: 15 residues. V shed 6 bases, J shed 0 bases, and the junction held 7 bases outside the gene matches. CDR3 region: CASSPPGGSSYEQYF. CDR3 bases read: TGTGCCAGCTCCCCGCCGGGGGGGAGCTCCTACGAG.

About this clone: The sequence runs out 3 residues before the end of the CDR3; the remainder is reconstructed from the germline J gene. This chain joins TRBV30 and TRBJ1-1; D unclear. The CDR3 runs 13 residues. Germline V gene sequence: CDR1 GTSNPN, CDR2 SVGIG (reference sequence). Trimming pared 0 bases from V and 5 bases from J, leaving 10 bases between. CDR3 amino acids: CAWSVRGGTEAFF. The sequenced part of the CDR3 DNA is TGTGCCTGGAGTGTACGGGGAGGGACTGAA. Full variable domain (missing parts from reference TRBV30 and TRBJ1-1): SQTIHQWPATLVQPVGSPLSLECTVEGTSNPNLYWYRQAAGRGLQLLFYSVGIGQISSEVPQNLSASRPQDRQFILSSKKLLLSDSGFYLCAWSVRGGTEAFFGQGTRLTVV.

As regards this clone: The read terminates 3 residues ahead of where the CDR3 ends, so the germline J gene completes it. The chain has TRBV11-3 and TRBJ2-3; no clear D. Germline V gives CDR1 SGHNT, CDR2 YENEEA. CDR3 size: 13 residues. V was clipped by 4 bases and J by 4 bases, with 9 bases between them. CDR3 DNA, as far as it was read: TGTGCCAGCAGCTCCCCCTTCGCAGATACG. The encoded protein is CASSSPFADT. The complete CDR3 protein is CASSSPFADTQYF.

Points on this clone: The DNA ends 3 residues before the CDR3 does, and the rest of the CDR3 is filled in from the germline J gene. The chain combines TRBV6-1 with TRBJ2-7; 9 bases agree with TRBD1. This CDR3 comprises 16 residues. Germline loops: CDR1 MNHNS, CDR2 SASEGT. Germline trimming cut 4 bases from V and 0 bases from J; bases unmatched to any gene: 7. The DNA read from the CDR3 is TGTGCCAGCAGTGCAACAGGGGGCCCTAGCTCCTACGAG. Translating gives CASSATGGPSSYE. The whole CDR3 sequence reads CASSATGGPSSYEQYF.